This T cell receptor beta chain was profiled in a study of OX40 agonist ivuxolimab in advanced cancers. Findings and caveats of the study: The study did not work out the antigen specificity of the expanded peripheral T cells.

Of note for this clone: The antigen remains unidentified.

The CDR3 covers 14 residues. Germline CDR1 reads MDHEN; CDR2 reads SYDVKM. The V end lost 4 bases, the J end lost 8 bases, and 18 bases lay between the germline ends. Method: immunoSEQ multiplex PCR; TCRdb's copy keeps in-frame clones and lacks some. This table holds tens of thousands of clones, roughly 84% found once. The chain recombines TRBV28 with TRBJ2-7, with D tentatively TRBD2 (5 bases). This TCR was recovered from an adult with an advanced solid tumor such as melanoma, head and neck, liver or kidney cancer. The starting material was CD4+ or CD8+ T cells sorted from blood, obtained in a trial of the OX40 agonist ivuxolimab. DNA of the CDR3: TGTGCCAGCAGTTCGGAGGTTAGGGAACGGCAGCAGTACTTC. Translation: CASSSEVRERQQYF.